This entry lists 24 T cell receptor beta chains sequenced from one sample in a study of shared clonotypes between healthy human individuals. Measured with immunoSEQ multiplex PCR; TCRdb has only the in-frame clones, and not every one. The table has approximately 2,300,000 clones, 85% to 95% seen once. The sample comprised naive CD4+ T cells from PBMCs. The subset is: CD45RA+ positively selected. Receptor source: a man aged 18 to 29 in good health. Some clones in this sample may be carry-over from other donors' samples.

The CDR3 spells CASALLAAGRFEQYF. CDR3 in DNA: TGTGCTAGTGCCCTGTTGGCGGCAGGGAGGTTCGAGCAGTACTTC. The V call is TRBV12-5, the J call TRBJ2-7; a possible D gene is TRBD2 (6 bases). The CDR3 runs to 15 residues. Trimming removed 7 bases at V and 6 bases at J, with 22 bases between. Germline V lookup: CDR1 LGHNT, CDR2 FRNRAP.

The CDR3 DNA reads as TGTGCCAGCAGCGGGGACTCCACCAGGCCCCAGCATTTT. Its protein product is CASSGDSTRPQHF. The chain couples TRBV9 to TRBJ1-5, with D perhaps TRBD1 (5 bases). Between the trimmed V and J ends, which lost 3 bases and 9 bases, there was a span of 13 bases. CDR3 size: 13 residues. Germline loops: CDR1 SGDLS, CDR2 YYNGEE.

Comment on this clone: The same CDR3 is also encoded by other DNA sequences in this sample. This chain links TRBV5-1 with TRBJ1-5; a possible D gene is TRBD1 (6 bases). The germline CDR1 and CDR2 sequences are SGHRS and YFSETQ. The V end was cut by 1 base, the J end by 7 bases, with 15 bases between. The CDR3 has 15 residues. The CDR3 nucleotides are TGCGCCAGCAGCTTGACCGGGGGCGCGGGGCAGCCCCAGCATTTT. Translated: CASSLTGGAGQPQHF.

As for this clone: Different DNA sequences within this sample yield the same CDR3. The gene calls are TRBV28 and TRBJ2-7; the D is unclear. V lost 2 bases and J 2 bases, leaving 7 bases between the germline ends. The CDR3 length is 13 residues. Germline V lookup: CDR1 MDHEN, CDR2 SYDVKM. CDR3 nucleotides: TGTGCCAGCAGTTTAGGCGGAACCTACGAGCAGTACTTC. Translating it yields CASSLGGTYEQYF.

The chain combines TRBV5-4 with TRBJ1-4; D not resolved. Per the germline V gene, CDR1 is SGHNT and CDR2 is YYREEE (reference sequence). V gave up 1 base and J gave up 6 bases, with 10 bases separating them. CDR3 length: 14 residues. This CDR3 is CASSLKRADEKLFF. The CDR3 nucleotides are TGTGCCAGCAGCTTGAAACGAGCTGATGAAAAACTGTTTTTT.

As regards this clone: In the same sample, other DNA sequences code for this CDR3. The V call is TRBV7-9, the J call TRBJ1-5; TRBD1 agrees at 8 bases. The germline V gene has CDR1 SEHNR and CDR2 FQNEAQ (reference sequence). The J segment lost 5 bases and the V segment lost 5 bases, leaving 5 bases of the junction unmatched. The CDR3 loop spans 14 amino acids. The DNA for the CDR3 is TGTGCCAGCAGCCTTGGACAGGGCGATCAGCCCCAGCATTTT. Amino acids: CASSLGQGDQPQHF.

J is TRBJ2-1 and V is TRBV4-1; D is ambiguous. This CDR3 has 17 residues. Germline-derived CDR1 and CDR2 are MGHRA and YSYEKL. Between the trimmed V and J ends, which lost 0 bases and 0 bases, there was a span of 12 bases. CDR3 sequence: CASSQEGALSSYNEQFF. The CDR3 bases are TGCGCCAGCAGCCAAGAGGGCGCGCTAAGCTCCTACAATGAGCAGTTCTTC.

The rearrangement links TRBV18 to TRBJ2-3; TRBD1 matches at 7 bases. The V gene's germline CDR1 is KGHSH and CDR2 LQKENI. After removal of 4 bases from V and 1 base from J, the junction contained 2 bases not matched to a gene. CDR3 length: 14 amino acids. CDR3 nucleotides: TGTGCCAGCTCACACGGGACAGGCACAGATACGCAGTATTTT. It encodes CASSHGTGTDTQYF.

The rearrangement joins TRBV5-1 to TRBJ2-7; a weak D match, TRBD1 (6 bases). Trimming cost V 6 bases and J 2 bases, with 12 bases left between them. This CDR3 is built from 13 residues. CDR1 and CDR2 (germline): SGHRS, YFSETQ. CDR3 in DNA: TGCGCCAGCAAATTGGGGACAACCTACGAGCAGTACTTC. The encoded protein is CASKLGTTYEQYF.

The rearrangement links TRBV9 to TRBJ2-3; D gene unclear. This CDR3 has 13 residues. Trimming shortened V by 5 bases and J by 0 bases, and 7 bases separated the two germline ends. Germline CDR1 SGDLS, CDR2 YYNGEE. In nucleotides, the CDR3 is TGTGCCAGCAGTCTGACTAGCACAGATACGCAGTATTTT. Amino acids: CASSLTSTDTQYF. The complete variable domain, with remaining parts taken from reference TRBV9 and TRBJ2-3, reads DSGVTQTPKHLITATGQRVTLRCSPRSGDLSVYWYQQSLDQGLQFLIQYYNGEERAKGNILERFSAQQFPDLHSELNLSSLELGDSALYFCASSLTSTDTQYFGPGTRLTVL.

This clone was counted a few times. Other DNA sequences within the sample encode an identical CDR3. The J gene is TRBJ1-2, the V gene TRBV6-1; D not resolved. Germline V gives CDR1 MNHNS, CDR2 SASEGT. The V and J ends lost 3 bases and 4 bases respectively, with 6 bases between them. The CDR3 is made up of 12 amino acids. The CDR3 loop is CASSEGSYGYTF. In DNA, the CDR3 is TGTGCCAGCAGTGAGGGGTCCTATGGCTACACCTTC.

This clone was seen once. Additional DNA sequences in this sample encode the identical CDR3. The chain joins TRBV18 to TRBJ2-3; no clear D gene. Germline CDR1 and CDR2: KGHSH and LQKENI. CDR3 length: 14 amino acids. V dropped 3 bases and J dropped 1 base, with 8 bases sitting between them. This CDR3 reads CASSPTPRTDTQYF. CDR3 DNA sequence: TGTGCCAGCTCACCCACCCCTCGCACAGATACGCAGTATTTT. The whole variable domain, remainder taken from reference TRBV18 and TRBJ2-3, is NAGVMQNPRHLVRRRGQEARLRCSPMKGHSHVYWYRQLPEEGLKFMVYLQKENIIDESGMPKERFSAEFPKEGPSILRIQQVVRGDSAAYFCASSPTPRTDTQYFGPGTRLTVL.

Regarding this clone: The junction departs from germline at one end; a sequencing error may be responsible. The CDR3 DNA reads TGTGGCAGCACACGTCCTAGCGAACACAATGAGCAGTTCTTC. Protein product: CGSTRPSEHNEQFF. The rearrangement links TRBV7-9 to TRBJ2-1; D is possibly TRBD2 (6 bases). The CDR3 runs to 14 residues. Germline-derived CDR1 and CDR2 are SEHNR and FQNEAQ (reference sequence).

This sequence joins TRBV2 and TRBJ2-1; tentative D call: TRBD1 (8 bases). The CDR3 covers 14 residues. The V and J ends lost 5 bases and 4 bases respectively, with 12 bases between them. Germline V gene lookup returns CDR1 SNHLY and CDR2 FYNNEI. In DNA form, the CDR3 reads TGTGCCAGCAGTTTACAGGGGGGGTACAATGAGCAGTTCTTC. Translation: CASSLQGGYNEQFF.

The chain links TRBV12-5 to TRBJ2-2, with D possibly TRBD1 on 5 matching bases. CDR1 LGHNT and CDR2 FRNRAP come from the germline V gene. Trimming left V 6 bases short and J 0 bases short, with 11 bases between. The CDR3 sequence is 15 residues long. This chain's CDR3 is CASGRQSTNTGELFF. The CDR3 nucleotides are TGTGCTAGTGGCCGACAGAGTACGAACACCGGGGAGCTGTTTTTT.

V usage is TRBV19 and J usage is TRBJ2-7, with D perhaps matching TRBD1 or TRBD2 (5 bases each). The CDR3 is 15 residues long. Trimming took off 0 bases at V and 2 bases at J, with 11 bases between the two ends. CDR1 is LNHDA, CDR2 SQIVND, per germline (reference sequence). The CDR3 reads CASSIDKGRAYEQYF. Written as DNA, the CDR3 is TGTGCCAGTAGTATAGATAAGGGACGGGCCTACGAGCAGTACTTC.

Comment on this clone: Other nucleotide sequences from this sample produce the same CDR3. V is TRBV5-1 and J is TRBJ2-5; D may match TRBD1 or TRBD2 (6 bases each). Trimming pared 2 bases from V and 5 bases from J, leaving 10 bases between. The CDR3 covers 13 residues. Germline V gene sequence: CDR1 SGHRS, CDR2 YFSETQ. The CDR3 nucleotides read TGCGCCAGCAGCTTTGGAGGGGGGGAGACCCAGTACTTC. Translated: CASSFGGGETQYF.

V and J are TRBV11-2 and TRBJ1-1; D unclear. This CDR3 contains 15 residues. V was trimmed by 3 bases and J by 10 bases, leaving 21 bases between them. CDR1 SGHAT and CDR2 FQNNGV come from the germline V gene. CDR3 sequence (DNA): TGTGCCAGCAGCTTTGGTCGACCCTCCGGTAGTGGAGCTTTCTTT. Protein sequence: CASSFGRPSGSGAFF.

The J gene is TRBJ2-7, the V gene TRBV7-2; 7 nucleotides line up with TRBD1. This CDR3 has 15 residues. Germline V CDR1 and CDR2: SGHTA, FQGNSA. Germline trimming cut 1 base from V and 3 bases from J; bases unmatched to any gene: 6. This CDR3 is CASSLVDRGHYEQYF. The CDR3 coding sequence is TGTGCCAGCAGCTTAGTAGATAGGGGGCACTACGAGCAGTACTTC.

This chain links TRBV11-1 with TRBJ2-1, with unresolved D. Germline V CDR1 and CDR2: SGHAT, FQDESV (reference sequence). V lost 1 base and J 6 bases, leaving 7 bases between the germline ends. CDR3 length equals 13 residues. CDR3 sequence reads: CASSLDSINEQFF. CDR3 nucleotides: TGTGCCAGCAGCTTAGACTCTATCAATGAGCAGTTCTTC.

The chain joins TRBV18 to TRBJ1-6; D is unresolved. Germline V lookup: CDR1 KGHSH, CDR2 LQKENI. The CDR3 is 14 amino acids. The V and J ends lost 4 bases and 5 bases respectively, with 9 bases between them. CDR3 sequence: CASSQGVNNSPLHF. CDR3 coding DNA: TGTGCCAGCTCACAGGGAGTTAATAATTCACCCCTCCACTTT.

This sequence joins TRBV9 and TRBJ2-5; the match to TRBD2 covers 7 bases. The CDR3 has 11 amino acids. V lost 7 bases to trimming and J lost 7 bases; unmatched junction nucleotides: 4. CDR1 is SGDLS, CDR2 YYNGEE, per germline. The CDR3 is CASGRAGTQYF. The DNA for the CDR3 is TGTGCCAGCGGGAGGGCGGGGACCCAGTACTTC. The full variable domain, completed using reference TRBV9 and TRBJ2-5, is DSGVTQTPKHLITATGQRVTLRCSPRSGDLSVYWYQQSLDQGLQFLIQYYNGEERAKGNILERFSAQQFPDLHSELNLSSLELGDSALYFCASGRAGTQYFGPGTRLLVL.

This chain connects TRBV11-3 to TRBJ2-2; D is unclear. The CDR3 has 13 amino acids. V was trimmed by 3 bases and J by 7 bases, leaving 9 bases between them. The V gene's germline CDR1 is SGHNT and CDR2 YENEEA. The DNA for the CDR3 is TGTGCCAGCAGCTTTTTTGGGGACGGGGAGCTGTTTTTT. It specifies CASSFFGDGELFF.

V usage is TRBV5-1 and J usage is TRBJ2-7, with D hard to call. The CDR3 covers 13 residues. The V gene lost 4 bases and the J gene lost 6 bases, with 14 bases spanning the gap. Germline CDR1 SGHRS, CDR2 YFSETQ. CDR3 DNA sequence: TGCGCCAGCAGCCCGGACGTCGTGGGCGAGCAGTACTTC. Translating gives CASSPDVVGEQYF. Full variable domain (remainder filled in from reference TRBV5-1 and TRBJ2-7): KAGVTQTPRYLIKTRGQQVTLSCSPISGHRSVSWYQQTPGQGLQFLFEYFSETQRNKGNFPGRFSGRQFSNSRSEMNVSTLELGDSALYLCASSPDVVGEQYFGPGTRLTVT.